A single sample gave rise to the 13 T cell receptor beta chains below, sequenced in a study of T-cell memory formation after mild COVID-19. From the 5' RACE reads, TCRdb called clonotypes with MiXCR, one entry per CDR3 protein. The table has some 250,000 distinct CDR3 sequences, over 15% seen once. Sequencing was performed on PBMCs or a T cell subset sorted from them (not recorded which). Receptors were obtained from a man aged 18 to 29 who had mild COVID-19 (a few samples of this study predate the infection). Cell type and time point are not known.

This clonotype was seen more than once but under ten times. The V and J genes are TRBV4-1 and TRBJ2-7; 10 positions agree with TRBD1. The CDR3 length is 16 residues. Germline CDR1 MGHRA, CDR2 YSYEKL. Trimming took 1 base from V and 5 from J; bases not matched to a gene: 8. CDR3 nucleotide sequence: TGCGCCAGCAGCCAAGCCACGACTGACAGGGGGCACGAGCAGTACTTC. It translates to CASSQATTDRGHEQYF.

This clonotype was counted ten times or more. The genes are TRBV4-3 and TRBJ2-2, with 7 bases lining up with TRBD1. The V segment lost 0 bases and the J segment 7 bases; nucleotides outside the gene matches: 8. The germline V gene encodes CDR1 LGHNA and CDR2 YSLEER. The CDR3 contains 16 residues. Written as DNA, the CDR3 is TGCGCCAGCAGCCAAGAACTCGACAGGGCGAACGGGGAGCTGTTTTTT. It encodes CASSQELDRANGELFF.

This clonotype was seen a handful of times. This sequence joins TRBV11-2 and TRBJ2-5; D remains ambiguous. From germline, CDR1 is SGHAT and CDR2 FQNNGV. V lost 7 bases, J lost 1 base, and 13 bases lay in between. The CDR3 is 14 residues long. CDR3 in amino acids: CASTAFVGQETQYF. Here the CDR3 DNA reads TGTGCCAGCACTGCTTTTGTGGGCCAAGAGACCCAGTACTTC.

This clonotype was counted between two and nine times. The chain has TRBV20-1 and TRBJ2-5; D is uncertain. Trimming shortened V by 0 bases and J by 2 bases, and 10 bases separated the two germline ends. The CDR3 extends over 14 amino acids. The germline CDR1 and CDR2 sequences are DFQATT and SNEGSKA (reference sequence). CDR3 region: CSARDWASQETQYF. Written as DNA, the CDR3 is TGCAGTGCTAGAGATTGGGCATCTCAAGAGACCCAGTACTTC.

The chain employs TRBV18 and TRBJ1-1; D is perhaps TRBD1 (5 bases). There are 16 residues in the CDR3. The V gene's germline CDR1 is KGHSH and CDR2 LQKENI. Trimming removed 1 base from V and 1 base from J, with 13 bases in between. Written as DNA, the CDR3 is TGTGCCAGCTCACCACAAAGGGGCGGACGGAACACTGAAGCTTTCTTT. Translating gives CASSPQRGGRNTEAFF. Supplemented by reference TRBV18 and TRBJ1-1, the full variable domain reads NAGVMQNPRHLVRRRGQEARLRCSPMKGHSHVYWYRQLPEEGLKFMVYLQKENIIDESGMPKERFSAEFPKEGPSILRIQQVVRGDSAAYFCASSPQRGGRNTEAFFGQGTRLTVV.

The CDR3 protein is CASSLAGAGGRNTGELFF. CDR3 DNA: TGTGCCAGCAGCTTAGCGGGAGCCGGGGGCCGGAACACCGGGGAGCTGTTTTTT. The chain is built from TRBV11-2 and TRBJ2-2; the D call may be TRBD1 or TRBD2 (6 bases each). The V and J ends lost 1 base and 1 base respectively, with 16 bases between them. Per the germline V gene, CDR1 is SGHAT and CDR2 is FQNNGV. The CDR3 is 18 amino acids. Filled out from reference TRBV11-2 and TRBJ2-2, the complete variable domain reads EAGVAQSPRYKIIEKRQSVAFWCNPISGHATLYWYQQILGQGPKLLIQFQNNGVVDDSQLPKDRFSAERLKGVDSTLKIQPAKLEDSAVYLCASSLAGAGGRNTGELFFGEGSRLTVL.

This chain joins TRBV9 and TRBJ2-5; TRBD2 might be the D (5 bases). The CDR3 is 15 amino acids. From germline, CDR1 is SGDLS and CDR2 YYNGEE. The germline V and J ends were trimmed by 4 bases and 0 bases, with 13 bases remaining between them. CDR3 DNA: TGTGCCAGCAGCCTGGATTCGGGGTACCAAGAGACCCAGTACTTC. Encoded protein: CASSLDSGYQETQYF.

CDR3 region: CASSLPGTGVYQETQYF. CDR3 DNA sequence: TGTGCCAGCAGCCTCCCCGGGACAGGGGTGTACCAAGAGACCCAGTACTTC. J is TRBJ2-5 and V is TRBV5-6; the match to TRBD1 covers 10 bases. The CDR3 covers 17 residues. Germline-derived CDR1 and CDR2 are SGHDT and YYEEEE. V dropped 4 bases and J dropped 0; count of bases not matched to a gene: 9. The full variable domain, completed using reference TRBV5-6 and TRBJ2-5, is DAGVTQSPTHLIKTRGQQVTLRCSPKSGHDTVSWYQQALGQGPQFIFQYYEEEERQRGNFPDRFSGHQFPNYSSELNVNALLLGDSALYLCASSLPGTGVYQETQYFGPGTRLLVL.

This rearrangement joins TRBV10-3 to TRBJ2-1, with TRBD1 matching over 8 bases. Germline CDR1 ENHRY, CDR2 SYGVKD. V trimming: 5 bases; J trimming: 4 bases; junction bases outside the gene matches: 10. The CDR3 extends over 16 amino acids. In DNA form, the CDR3 reads TGTGCCATCAGTTACGACAGGGGAGTTGGATACAATGAGCAGTTCTTC. This sequence encodes CAISYDRGVGYNEQFF.

A few counts support this clonotype. CDR3: CASSPKGQPQETQYF. The CDR3 DNA follows: TGTGCCAGCAGCCCAAAAGGGCAGCCCCAAGAGACCCAGTACTTC. V and J are TRBV7-3 and TRBJ2-5; D is uncertain. CDR1 SGHTA and CDR2 FQGTGA come from the germline V gene. Trimming removed 5 bases from V and 1 base from J, with 14 bases in between. This CDR3 is 15 amino acids long.

This clonotype has just a few counts. The chain recombines TRBV6-6 with TRBJ2-7, with 8 positions matching TRBD2. V lost 0 bases to trimming and J lost 6 bases; unmatched junction nucleotides: 4. The CDR3 spans 14 residues. Germline assignment: CDR1 MNHNY and CDR2 SVGAGI (reference sequence). CDR3 protein: CASSYSSGGPEQYV. CDR3 nucleotide sequence: TGTGCCAGCAGTTACTCATCGGGGGGGCCCGAGCAGTACGTC.

This chain connects TRBV5-1 to TRBJ2-3, with TRBD2 matching over 11 bases. This CDR3 region has 16 residues. The germline gives CDR1 SGHRS, CDR2 YFSETQ. Trimming removed 1 base from V and 3 bases from J; junction bases left unmatched: 4. CDR3 residues: CASSLWTSGSTDTQYF. The CDR3 DNA sequence: TGCGCCAGCAGCTTGTGGACTAGCGGGTCAACAGATACGCAGTATTTT.

V gene TRBV28 combines with J gene TRBJ2-3; D unresolved. The V and J ends lost 5 bases and 0 bases respectively, with 18 bases between them. The germline CDR1 and CDR2 sequences are MDHEN and SYDVKM. The CDR3 is 17 amino acids. This CDR3 reads CASSTSTEPFSTDTQYF. CDR3 in DNA: TGTGCCAGCAGTACCTCAACAGAGCCCTTTAGCACAGATACGCAGTATTTT.